This TCR beta chain was identified in a study of cytomegalovirus exposure and HLA in healthy donors. In germline, CDR1 is ENHRY, CDR2 SYGVKD. J gave up 0 bases and V 4 bases, and 6 bases lay outside the gene matches. This CDR3 contains 15 residues. The PCR was carried out with 60 Vbeta primers and 13 Jbeta primers. Using immunoSEQ multiplex PCR, the repertoire was profiled, and TCRdb retains in-frame clones only, with some absent. This sample has nearly 200,000 clones, with about 85% found just once. V usage is TRBV10-3 and J usage is TRBJ2-7; 7 positions agree with TRBD1. The sequence was obtained from a male donor in good health and CMV-seropositive. The sequencing sample was made of PBMCs. CDR3 bases: TGTGCCATCAGTGTTGGGACAGTCGACTCCTACGAGCAGTACTTC. This encodes CAISVGTVDSYEQYF.